This TCR beta chain was identified during a study of glioma-infiltrating T cells after dendritic cell vaccination. The sample's time point: after dendritic cell vaccination, including at tumor progression/relapse. Trimming cost V 5 bases and J 10 bases; bases outside gene matches: 16. The CDR3 loop spans 16 amino acids. Germline loops: CDR1 SGHAT, CDR2 FQNNGV. Primers: 60 V beta forward and 13 J beta reverse. The repertoire was sequenced with immunoSEQ multiplex PCR; TCRdb's copy has only in-frame clones and lacks some. Of around 60,000 clones listed, roughly nine tenths were seen once; the top ten hold 11%.

The V and J genes are TRBV11-2 and TRBJ2-1; 8 bases map to TRBD2. The source was blood, collected after dendritic cell vaccination. The sequence was obtained from a human donor with glioblastoma. This chain's CDR3 is CASSTIAGGPTREQFF. CDR3 nucleotide sequence: TGTGCCAGCAGCACGATTGCGGGGGGCCCTACCAGGGAGCAGTTCTTC.